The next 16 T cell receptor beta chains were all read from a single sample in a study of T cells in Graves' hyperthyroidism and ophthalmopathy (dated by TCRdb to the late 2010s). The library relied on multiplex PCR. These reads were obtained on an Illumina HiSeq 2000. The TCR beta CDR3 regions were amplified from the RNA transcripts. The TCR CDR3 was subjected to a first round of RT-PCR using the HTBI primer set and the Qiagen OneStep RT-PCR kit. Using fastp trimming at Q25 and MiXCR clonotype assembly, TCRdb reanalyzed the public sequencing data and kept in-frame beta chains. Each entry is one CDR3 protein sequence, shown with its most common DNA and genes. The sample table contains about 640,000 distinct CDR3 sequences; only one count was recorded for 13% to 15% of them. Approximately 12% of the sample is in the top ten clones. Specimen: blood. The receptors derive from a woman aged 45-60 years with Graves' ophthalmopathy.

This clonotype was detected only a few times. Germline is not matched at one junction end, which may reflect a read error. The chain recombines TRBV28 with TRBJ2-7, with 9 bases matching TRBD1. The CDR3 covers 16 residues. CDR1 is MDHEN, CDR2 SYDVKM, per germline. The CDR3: CASRTGGHITSCEQYF. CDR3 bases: TGTGCCAGCAGAACAGGGGGCCATATCACATCCTGCGAGCAGTACTTC.

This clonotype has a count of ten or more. The CDR3 DNA is TGTGCCAGCACCAAAGGACGGGCGGGGAACACTGAAGCTTTCTTT. This gives the protein CASTKGRAGNTEAFF. The chain joins TRBV28 to TRBJ1-1, with D uncertain. The V end was cut by 7 bases, the J end by 1 base, with 16 bases between. The germline V gene encodes CDR1 MDHEN and CDR2 SYDVKM. The CDR3 is 15 amino acids. The full variable domain, in which reference TRBV28 and TRBJ1-1 provide the parts outside the CDR3, is DVKVTQSSRYLVKRTGEKVFLECVQDMDHENMFWYRQDPGLGLRLIYFSYDVKMKEKGDIPEGYSVSREKKERFSLILESASTNQTSMYLCASTKGRAGNTEAFFGQGTRLTVV.

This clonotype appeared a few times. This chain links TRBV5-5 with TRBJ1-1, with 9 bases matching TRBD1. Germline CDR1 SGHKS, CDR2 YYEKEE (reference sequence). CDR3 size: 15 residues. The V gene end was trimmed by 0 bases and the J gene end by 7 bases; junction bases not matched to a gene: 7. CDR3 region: CASSLGTGEVGEAFF. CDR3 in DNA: TGTGCCAGCAGCTTGGGGACAGGGGAAGTAGGTGAAGCTTTCTTT.

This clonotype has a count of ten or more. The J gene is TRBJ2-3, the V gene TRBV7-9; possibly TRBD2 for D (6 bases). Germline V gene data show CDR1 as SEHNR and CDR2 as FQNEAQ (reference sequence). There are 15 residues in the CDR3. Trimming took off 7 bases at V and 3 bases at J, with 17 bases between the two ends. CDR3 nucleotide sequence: TGTGCCAGCACCGGTCTGCCCGGGGGTACAGATACGCAGTATTTT. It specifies CASTGLPGGTDTQYF. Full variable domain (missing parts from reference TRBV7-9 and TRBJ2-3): DTGVSQNPRHKITKRGQNVTFRCDPISEHNRLYWYRQTLGQGPEFLTYFQNEAQLEKSRLLSDRFSAERPKGSFSTLEIQRTEQGDSAMYLCASTGLPGGTDTQYFGPGTRLTVL.

CDR3 protein: CASSPLGWQGPNYGYTF. As DNA, the CDR3 is TGTGCCAGCAGCCCCTTAGGGTGGCAGGGCCCAAACTATGGCTACACCTTC. The chain has TRBV7-2 and TRBJ1-2; D possibly corresponds to TRBD1 (5 bases). The V end was cut by 5 bases, the J end by 2 bases, with 21 bases between. This CDR3 spans 17 amino acids. Germline-derived CDR1 and CDR2 are SGHTA and FQGNSA. The whole variable domain, filled in from reference TRBV7-2 and TRBJ1-2, reads GAGVSQSPSNKVTEKGKDVELRCDPISGHTALYWYRQSLGQGLEFLIYFQGNSAPDKSGLPSDRFSAERTGGSVSTLTIQRTQQEDSAVYLCASSPLGWQGPNYGYTFGSGTRLTVV.

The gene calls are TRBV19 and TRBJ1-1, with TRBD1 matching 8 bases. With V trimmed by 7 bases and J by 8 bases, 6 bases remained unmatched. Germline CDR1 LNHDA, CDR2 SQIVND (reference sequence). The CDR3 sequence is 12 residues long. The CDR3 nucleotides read TGTGCCAGTAAAGACAGGGGTGTCGAAGCTTTCTTT. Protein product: CASKDRGVEAFF.

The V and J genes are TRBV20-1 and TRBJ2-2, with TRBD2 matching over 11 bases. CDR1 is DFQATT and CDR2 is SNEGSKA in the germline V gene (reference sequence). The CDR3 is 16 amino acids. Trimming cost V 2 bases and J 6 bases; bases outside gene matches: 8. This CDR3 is CSARPPLAGVAGELFF. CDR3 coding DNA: TGCAGTGCTAGACCCCCACTAGCGGGAGTGGCCGGGGAGCTGTTTTTT.

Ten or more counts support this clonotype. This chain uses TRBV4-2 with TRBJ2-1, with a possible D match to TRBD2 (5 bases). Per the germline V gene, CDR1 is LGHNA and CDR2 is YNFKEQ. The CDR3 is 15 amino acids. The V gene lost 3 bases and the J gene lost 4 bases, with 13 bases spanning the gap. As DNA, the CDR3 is TGTGCCAGCAGCCAGAGACCGGGAACTTACAATGAGCAGTTCTTC. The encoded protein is CASSQRPGTYNEQFF.

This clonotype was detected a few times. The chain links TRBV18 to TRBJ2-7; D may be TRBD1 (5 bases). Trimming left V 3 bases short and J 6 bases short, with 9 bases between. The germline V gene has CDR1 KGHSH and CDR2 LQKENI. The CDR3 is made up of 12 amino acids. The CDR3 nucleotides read TGTGCCAGCTCACCGCCAGGGTTCGAGCAGTACTTC. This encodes CASSPPGFEQYF.

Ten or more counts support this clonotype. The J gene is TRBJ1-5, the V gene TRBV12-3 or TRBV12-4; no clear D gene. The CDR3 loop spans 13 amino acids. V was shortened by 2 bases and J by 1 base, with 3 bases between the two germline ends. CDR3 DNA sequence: TGTGCCAGCAGTTTACAGAGCAATCAGCCCCAGCATTTT. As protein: CASSLQSNQPQHF.

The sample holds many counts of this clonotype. CDR3 nucleotides: TGCGCCAGCAGCTTGGACGGGACAGGCCCGGCCACTGAAGCTTTCTTT. Its protein product is CASSLDGTGPATEAFF. The genes are TRBV5-1 and TRBJ1-1; 8 nucleotides align to TRBD1. Germline loops: CDR1 SGHRS, CDR2 YFSETQ. The CDR3 loop spans 16 amino acids. Unmatched junction bases numbered 8, after V lost 0 bases and J lost 4 bases.

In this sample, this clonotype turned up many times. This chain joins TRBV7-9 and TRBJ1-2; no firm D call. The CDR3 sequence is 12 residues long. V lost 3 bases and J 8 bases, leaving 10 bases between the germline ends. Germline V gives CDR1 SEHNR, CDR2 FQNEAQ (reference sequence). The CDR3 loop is CASSFNLEGYTF. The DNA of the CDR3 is TGTGCCAGCAGCTTCAATTTAGAGGGCTACACCTTC.

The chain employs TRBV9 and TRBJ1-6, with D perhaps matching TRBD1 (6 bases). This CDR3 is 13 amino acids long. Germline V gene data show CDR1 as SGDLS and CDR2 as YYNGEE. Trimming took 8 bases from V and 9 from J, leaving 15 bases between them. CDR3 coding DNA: TGTGCCAGTTCAGCAACAGGGTTTTCACCCCTCCACTTT. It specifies CASSATGFSPLHF.

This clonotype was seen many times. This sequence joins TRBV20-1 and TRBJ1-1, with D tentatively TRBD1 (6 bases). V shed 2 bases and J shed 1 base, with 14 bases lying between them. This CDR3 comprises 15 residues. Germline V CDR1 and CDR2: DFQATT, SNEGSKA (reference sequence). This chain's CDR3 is CSARTQGGTNTEAFF. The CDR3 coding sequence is TGCAGTGCTAGAACACAGGGTGGAACGAACACTGAAGCTTTCTTT.

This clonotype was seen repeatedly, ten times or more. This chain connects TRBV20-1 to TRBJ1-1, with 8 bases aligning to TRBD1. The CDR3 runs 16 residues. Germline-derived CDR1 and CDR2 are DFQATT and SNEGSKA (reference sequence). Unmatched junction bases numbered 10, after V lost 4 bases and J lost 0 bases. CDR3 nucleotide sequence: TGCAGTGCTACTCAGGGGGCGCTTAATCTGAACACTGAAGCTTTCTTT. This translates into CSATQGALNLNTEAFF.

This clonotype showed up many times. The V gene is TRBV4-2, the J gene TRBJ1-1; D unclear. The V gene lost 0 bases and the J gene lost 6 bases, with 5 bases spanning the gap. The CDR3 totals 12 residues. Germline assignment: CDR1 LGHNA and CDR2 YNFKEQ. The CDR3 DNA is TGTGCCAGCAGCCAAGAGGACGCTGAAGCTTTCTTT. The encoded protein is CASSQEDAEAFF.